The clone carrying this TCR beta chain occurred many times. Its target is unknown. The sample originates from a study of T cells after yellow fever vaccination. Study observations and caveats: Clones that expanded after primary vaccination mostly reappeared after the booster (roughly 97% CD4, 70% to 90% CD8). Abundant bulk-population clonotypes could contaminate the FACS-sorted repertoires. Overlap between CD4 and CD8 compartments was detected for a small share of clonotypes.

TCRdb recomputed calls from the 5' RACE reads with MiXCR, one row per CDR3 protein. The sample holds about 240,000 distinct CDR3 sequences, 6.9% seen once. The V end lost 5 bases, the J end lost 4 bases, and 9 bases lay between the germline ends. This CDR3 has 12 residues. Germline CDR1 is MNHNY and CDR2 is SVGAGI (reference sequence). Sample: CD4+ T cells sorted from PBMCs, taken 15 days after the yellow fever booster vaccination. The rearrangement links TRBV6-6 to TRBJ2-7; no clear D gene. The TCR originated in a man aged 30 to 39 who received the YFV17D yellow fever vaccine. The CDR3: CASSPAVYEQYF. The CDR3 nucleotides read TGTGCCAGCAGTCCCGCTGTTTACGAGCAGTACTTC.